This TCR beta chain was documented in a study of OX40 agonist ivuxolimab in advanced cancers. Overall study context: Ivuxolimab, an agonistic anti-OX40 (CD134) antibody, was given to patients. There were three patients with partial responses, one having hepatocellular carcinoma and two cutaneous melanoma.

TCRdb's table, derived via immunoSEQ multiplex PCR, lists solely in-frame clones and lacks some. Seen here are 55,000 to 65,000 clones, 70% to 90% observed once, and the top ten hold 2.5% to 3.5%. As to this clone: Antigen: not known.

Study-wide results and limits: Expanded peripheral T cells had an undetermined antigen specificity. Among patients with partial responses at 0.1-3.0 mg/kg, clonal expansion was among the lowest.

The specimen comprised CD4+ or CD8+ T cells sorted from blood, sampled in a trial of the OX40 agonist ivuxolimab. This TCR was sampled from an adult with an advanced solid tumor such as melanoma, head and neck, liver or kidney cancer.

The CDR3 coding sequence is TGTGCCAGCAGTTTATTATTCTCGTTTTTGGGAAAGTCTGGAAACACCATATATTTT. Protein sequence: CASSLLFSFLGKSGNTIYF. The chain recombines TRBV28 with TRBJ1-3, with D hard to call. Trimming left V 1 base short and J 1 base short, with 20 bases between. Germline V CDR1 and CDR2: MDHEN, SYDVKM. This CDR3 comprises 19 residues. Complete variable domain (other parts from reference TRBV28 and TRBJ1-3): DVKVTQSSRYLVKRTGEKVFLECVQDMDHENMFWYRQDPGLGLRLIYFSYDVKMKEKGDIPEGYSVSREKKERFSLILESASTNQTSMYLCASSLLFSFLGKSGNTIYFGEGSWLTVV.